This TCR beta chain was found in a study of shared clonotypes between healthy human individuals (TCRdb year 2020). In terms of the full investigation: The cohort comprised a couple of women and three men aged 18 to 49 years. For each donor, CD4 naive and CD4 memory were each given three plates, CD8 naive was given two plates, and CD8 memory was given one plate. To estimate repertoire size and how much clonotypes are shared between individuals, the study performed deep sequencing of blood TCR repertoires from roughly five healthy adults. Libraries were prepared and TCR repertoires were sequenced by different laboratories using diverse techniques, in order to increase sequencing depth and limit assay-specific biases. Each donor's leukapheresis produced roughly between about 0.8 and 8.9 billion PBMCs. Study-level results and caveats: Because the study included only a small number of donors, the genetic and exposure-history diversity represented was limited. Even with the large sequencing depth, rarefaction of the sorted-subset datasets indicated that sequencing was incomplete. Higher generation probabilities were observed for clonotypes shared by all four sorted-subset donors than for non-shared clonotypes. Based on pairwise subsampling, the degree of clonotype sharing among donors was expected to be affected by sequencing depth. Estimated clonotype richness was generally larger for naive than for memory subsets. When a handful of donors were compared, the shared fraction of clonotypes was about 5% for naive CD4, about 4% for naive CD8, roughly 2.5% for memory CD4, and 0.35% to 0.4% for memory CD8. Sampling was restricted to blood, and TCR repertoires in tissues likely differ from the TCR repertoires found in blood.

The donors were healthy, HIV-negative adults who had no recently reported acute infections or vaccinations. Every donor was a Caucasian adult residing in Nashville, Tennessee, USA. CD4+ T cells were enriched by magnetic negative selection, after which naive cells were positively selected on CD45RA and the negative fraction was taken as the memory subset. Blood was obtained by leukapheresis, after which PBMCs were separated by Ficoll-Histopaque density gradient centrifugation and cryopreserved in liquid nitrogen vapor phase. Analytical flow cytometry was used to check the purity and quantity of each magnetically sorted T cell population. Genomic DNA was isolated from each sorted fraction and quantified by UV absorbance on a Nanodrop 2000c. Using the deep immunoSEQ assay, multiplex PCR amplified TCR CDR3 regions from genomic DNA. Extracted genomic DNA from each cell subset was distributed evenly across all wells of several immunoSEQ 96-well plates, and each plate was treated as a replicate. For sorted subsets, around 200 ng genomic DNA, equal to about 30,000 T cell genomes, was loaded into each replicate PCR. The purified libraries were quantified using a Qubit 3.0 fluorometer, sized with a Bioanalyzer 2100, and then quantified again using the KAPA Library Quantification kit. Each immunoSEQ 96-well plate was sequenced on its own single-read 150-cycle Illumina NextSeq 550 flow cell. Concerning the study's data processing: The immunoSEQ output contained only junctional sequences without quality scores, so filtering could not match that applied to full-length reads. Sequences were annotated with PyIR, a Python wrapper for IgBLAST v1.9, and V/J genes and CDR3 were assigned using IMGT germline references. Any read was removed if the V/J assignment was weak (E-value above 1e-6), the CDR3 was missing, or the read contained stop codons, out-of-frame junctions, or ambiguous translated residues. A V3J clonotype was defined by an identical inferred V gene, J gene, and CDR3 amino acid sequence. Percentage overlap between repertoires was calculated by dividing the number of shared unique clonotypes by the size of the smaller repertoire. RTK rarefaction, the Chao1 estimator, and Recon v2.1 estimates of unobserved clonotypes were used to assess repertoire richness. Generation probabilities were computed with OLGA for all TCRbeta clonotypes obtained by the gDNA method from several donors. The source is immuneACCESS, and TCRdb retained only in-frame sequences with V and J called. Part of the clones is not carried over; for the studies checked, unresolved V genes explain less than half of this, and the remainder is unexplained. V, J and clone size are those of that table, while D and trimming were read from the DNA. Within this sample are over a million clones, with 78% of them counted one time only. 0.6% to 0.7% of the sample is held by the ten biggest clonotypes.

This clone appeared once. Its binding antigen is unknown. No base qualities exist here, and no much larger clone lies one base off it. From cysteine to phenylalanine, the CDR3 is 18 amino acids long. Only CDR3 DNA remains: 54 bases, in frame from the first base. CDR1 and CDR2, looked up from the germline V gene (reference sequence), are SGHNT and YYREEE. Germline trimming: 3 bases from V, 6 bases from J; junction bases outside gene matches: 18. The sample comprised memory CD4+ T cells from PBMCs. This specimen's cell subset or site label, interpreted: CD45RA-negative fraction. This chain joins TRBV5-4 to TRBJ2-1, with 7 bases in between that match TRBD2. The receptor comes from a man between 18 and 29 years old in good health. Some clones in this sample may be carry-over from other donors' samples. Read as DNA, the sequence is TGTGCCAGCAGCTCCCCGGGAGGACGGGGTCGCGGGTCCAATGAGCAGTTCTTC. This sequence encodes CASSSPGGRGRGSNEQFF.